Following are 17 T cell receptor beta chains from one sample sequenced in a study of immune cell composition in non-small cell lung cancer. The table came from immunoSEQ multiplex PCR; TCRdb's copy has only in-frame clones and leaves some out. This sample yields 2,700 or so clones, of which over 70% are seen a single time; under 5% belongs to the top ten. Sequenced: lung tumor tissue. These receptors all come from a human donor with non-small cell lung cancer.

V is TRBV15 and J is TRBJ2-3; 7 nucleotides agree with TRBD1. This CDR3 spans 15 amino acids. Germline V CDR1 and CDR2: LNHNV, YYDKDF (reference sequence). V lost 3 bases and J lost 5; bases outside the gene matches: 8. This CDR3 is CATSSLDRSRDTQYF. In DNA form, the CDR3 reads TGTGCCACCAGCAGCCTGGACAGGAGCCGAGATACGCAGTATTTT.

The CDR3 is CATSREGGGEPQHF. CDR3 coding DNA: TGTGCCACCAGCAGAGAAGGGGGCGGTGAGCCCCAGCATTTT. This chain connects TRBV15 to TRBJ1-5; the match to TRBD1 covers 7 bases. CDR3 size: 14 residues. Per the germline V gene, CDR1 is LNHNV and CDR2 is YYDKDF (reference sequence). J lost 8 bases, V lost 0 bases, and 4 bases had no gene match.

This clone occurred a few times. The V and J genes are TRBV4-1 and TRBJ2-1, with a possible D match to TRBD1 (5 bases). CDR3 length equals 15 residues. The germline CDR1 and CDR2 sequences are MGHRA and YSYEKL. Trimming shortened V by 4 bases and J by 0 bases, and 10 bases separated the two germline ends. The CDR3 sequence is CASSRRGDSYNEQFF. As DNA, the CDR3 is TGCGCCAGCAGCCGAAGGGGTGACTCCTACAATGAGCAGTTCTTC.

CDR3: CASSLSGEIRKFF. CDR3 nucleotide sequence: TGTGCCAGCAGTTTATCAGGGGAGATTCGAAAGTTCTTC. The V gene is TRBV28, the J gene TRBJ2-1; D is perhaps TRBD1 (6 bases). Germline loops: CDR1 MDHEN, CDR2 SYDVKM. The CDR3 covers 13 residues. Trimming removed 1 base from V and 14 bases from J, with 15 bases in between.

This clone counts as large. V gene TRBV6-4 combines with J gene TRBJ2-1, with TRBD2 matching 14 bases. Looked up from germline, CDR1 is MRHNA and CDR2 is SNTAGT. This CDR3 comprises 15 residues. Trimming at V came to 0 bases and at J to 8 bases, leaving 0 bases not matched to a gene. The CDR3 nucleotides read TGTGCCAGCAGTGACTCGACTAGCGGGGGGGATGAGCAGTTCTTC. The encoded protein is CASSDSTSGGDEQFF.

In its sample, this clone was seen once. The rearrangement joins TRBV4-1 to TRBJ2-2; a possible D gene is TRBD2 (6 bases). This CDR3 spans 15 amino acids. Germline lookup yields CDR1 MGHRA and CDR2 YSYEKL. V was clipped by 1 base and J by 4 bases, with 10 bases between them. The CDR3 DNA follows: TGCGCCAGCAGCCAAGTCGGGAGTCTCACCGGGGAGCTGTTTTTT. Its protein is CASSQVGSLTGELFF.

This sequence joins TRBV6-5 and TRBJ2-7; no definite D call. V was shortened by 5 bases and J by 5 bases, with 7 bases between the two germline ends. The CDR3 has 11 amino acids. Germline values: CDR1 MNHEY, CDR2 SVGAGI. The CDR3 reads CASSPRNEQYF. For the CDR3, the DNA is TGTGCCAGCAGTCCGAGGAACGAGCAGTACTTC.

This rearrangement joins TRBV19 to TRBJ2-3, with 14 bases matching TRBD2. The CDR3 consists of 17 residues. Germline V CDR1 and CDR2: LNHDA, SQIVND (reference sequence). The V and J ends lost 4 bases and 4 bases, in that order; junction bases with no gene match: 7. For the CDR3, the DNA is TGTGCCAGTAGTAGCTCCGGGACTAGCGGGGGAGCAGATACGCAGTATTTT. Translation: CASSSSGTSGGADTQYF.

V is TRBV29-1 and J is TRBJ2-1, with 13 bases lining up with TRBD2. V was clipped by 6 bases and J by 6 bases; unmatched bases: 5. CDR3 length equals 14 residues. Germline V CDR1 and CDR2: SQVTM, ANQGSEA. The CDR3: CSVLTSGRANEQFF. The CDR3 DNA is TGCAGCGTCCTCACTAGCGGGAGGGCCAATGAGCAGTTCTTC.

V is TRBV7-8 and J is TRBJ2-3; TRBD2 matches at 10 bases. The CDR3 loop spans 17 amino acids. CDR1 and CDR2 (germline): SGHVS, FQNEAQ. The trim removed 1 base at V and 3 bases at J, leaving 7 bases unmatched. The CDR3 nucleotides read TGTGCCAGCAGCTTAGGGGCTAGCGGGGGTGGTACAGATACGCAGTATTTT. Its protein is CASSLGASGGGTDTQYF.

The CDR3, as DNA: TGTGCCAGCAGCTTAGGGGGCTCGGTCCGAAGAGAGACCCAGTACTTC. Its protein product is CASSLGGSVRRETQYF. The chain couples TRBV7-2 to TRBJ2-5, with D maybe TRBD1 (5 bases). Germline assignment: CDR1 SGHTA and CDR2 FQGNSA. Trimming stripped 1 base from V and 4 bases from J, with 16 bases between. This CDR3 region has 16 residues. The complete variable domain, with remaining parts taken from reference TRBV7-2 and TRBJ2-5, reads GAGVSQSPSNKVTEKGKDVELRCDPISGHTALYWYRQSLGQGLEFLIYFQGNSAPDKSGLPSDRFSAERTGGSVSTLTIQRTQQEDSAVYLCASSLGGSVRRETQYFGPGTRLLVL.

This chain's CDR3 is CAISGTSGRGYNEQFF. In nucleotides, the CDR3 is TGTGCCATCAGTGGGACTAGCGGGAGGGGCTACAATGAGCAGTTCTTC. This sequence joins TRBV10-3 and TRBJ2-1; 15 nucleotides match TRBD2. The CDR3 consists of 16 residues. V was clipped by 4 bases and J by 3 bases; unmatched bases: 1. Germline loops: CDR1 ENHRY, CDR2 SYGVKD.

This sequence joins TRBV5-1 and TRBJ2-5; the D gene is possibly TRBD2 (6 bases). Germline loops: CDR1 SGHRS, CDR2 YFSETQ. CDR3 length: 18 amino acids. Trimming removed 0 bases at V and 0 bases at J, with 18 bases between. The CDR3 DNA sequence: TGCGCCAGCAGCTTGGCCGCGACCGGGGGAGAGTACCAAGAGACCCAGTACTTC. It is translated as CASSLAATGGEYQETQYF. Full variable domain (remainder filled in from reference TRBV5-1 and TRBJ2-5): KAGVTQTPRYLIKTRGQQVTLSCSPISGHRSVSWYQQTPGQGLQFLFEYFSETQRNKGNFPGRFSGRQFSNSRSEMNVSTLELGDSALYLCASSLAATGGEYQETQYFGPGTRLLVL.

The CDR3 sequence: CASSSTNGLWGYEQYF. DNA of the CDR3: TGTGCCAGCTCGAGTACGAACGGACTGTGGGGCTACGAGCAGTACTTC. The chain recombines TRBV18 with TRBJ2-7; tentative D call: TRBD2 (5 bases). V lost 6 bases and J lost 3, with 21 bases in between. There are 16 residues in the CDR3. CDR1 is KGHSH, CDR2 LQKENI, per germline.

The rearrangement links TRBV25-1 to TRBJ2-5; perhaps TRBD2 as D (7 bases). Germline V gives CDR1 MGHDK, CDR2 SYGVNS. With 4 bases removed from V and 5 bases from J, the gap between germline ends came to 17 bases. The CDR3 covers 15 residues. The CDR3 nucleotides are TGTGCCAGCAGTGCCCCATCGGGGGGCTCGGAGACCCAGTACTTC. Translated, it gives CASSAPSGGSETQYF.

The chain combines TRBV19 with TRBJ1-2; D not certain. The V end was cut by 5 bases, the J end by 0 bases, with 10 bases between. Per germline, CDR1 LNHDA and CDR2 SQIVND (reference sequence). The CDR3 covers 14 residues. This CDR3 reads CASSPSGSNYGYTF. The CDR3 DNA reads TGTGCCAGTAGTCCGAGCGGTTCTAACTATGGCTACACCTTC. The whole variable domain, filled in from reference TRBV19 and TRBJ1-2, reads DGGITQSPKYLFRKEGQNVTLSCEQNLNHDAMYWYRQDPGQGLRLIYYSQIVNDFQKGDIAEGYSVSREKKESFPLTVTSAQKNPTAFYLCASSPSGSNYGYTFGSGTRLTVV.

The chain joins TRBV2 to TRBJ2-2; 7 bases map to TRBD2. The V gene's germline CDR1 is SNHLY and CDR2 FYNNEI. V dropped 7 bases and J dropped 4; count of bases not matched to a gene: 15. The CDR3 consists of 17 residues. The CDR3 nucleotides read TGTGCCAGCAAATCCTCTAGGGGAGGGAGGAGCACCGGGGAGCTGTTTTTT. Protein product: CASKSSRGGRSTGELFF.